This TCR beta chain was found in a study of T cells in localized non-small cell lung cancer. General study findings and limits: Because researchers sequenced only one region of the tumor, heterogeneity is still possible. A median of approximately 50 of the top 100 tumor clones appeared in adjacent lung, which was paired and uninvolved.

Data came from immunoSEQ multiplex PCR; TCRdb stores just in-frame clones and leaves some out. This table has about 70,000 clones, 85% to 90% appearing once. Concerning this clone: Its antigen remains unidentified.

Sequencing used peripheral blood, obtained before any cancer treatment. This receptor was identified in a male donor at least 60 years old with stage III squamous cell lung carcinoma.

The CDR3 loop reads CASSFTRGDQPQHF. CDR3 DNA: TGTGCCAGCAGCTTCACGCGGGGAGATCAGCCCCAGCATTTT. The chain recombines TRBV11-2 with TRBJ1-5; D not certain. The germline V gene encodes CDR1 SGHAT and CDR2 FQNNGV. This CDR3 has 14 residues. V lost 3 bases and J lost 5, with 11 bases in between.